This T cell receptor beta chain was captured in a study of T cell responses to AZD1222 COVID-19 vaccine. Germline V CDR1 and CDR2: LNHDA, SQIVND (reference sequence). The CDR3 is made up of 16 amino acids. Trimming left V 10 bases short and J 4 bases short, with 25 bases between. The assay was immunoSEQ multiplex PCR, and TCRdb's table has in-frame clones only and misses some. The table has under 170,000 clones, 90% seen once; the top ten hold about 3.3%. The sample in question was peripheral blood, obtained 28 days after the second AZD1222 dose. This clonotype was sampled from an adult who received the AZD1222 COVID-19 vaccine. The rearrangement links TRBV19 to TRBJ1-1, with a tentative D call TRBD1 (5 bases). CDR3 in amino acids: CATIPARVHRGTEAFF. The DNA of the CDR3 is TGTGCCACAATCCCTGCCCGGGTTCATAGGGGCACTGAAGCTTTCTTT.